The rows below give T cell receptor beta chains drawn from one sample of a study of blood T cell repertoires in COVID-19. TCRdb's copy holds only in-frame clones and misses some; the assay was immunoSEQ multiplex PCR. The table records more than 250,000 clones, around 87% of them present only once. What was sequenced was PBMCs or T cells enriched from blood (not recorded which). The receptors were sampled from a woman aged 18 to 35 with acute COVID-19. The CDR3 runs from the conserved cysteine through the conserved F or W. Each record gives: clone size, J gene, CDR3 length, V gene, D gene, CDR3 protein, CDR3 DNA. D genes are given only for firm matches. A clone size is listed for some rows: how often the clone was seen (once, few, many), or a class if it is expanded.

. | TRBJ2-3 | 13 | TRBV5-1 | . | CASGQTDTDTQYF | TGCGCCAGCGGACAGACCGACACAGATACGCAGTATTTT
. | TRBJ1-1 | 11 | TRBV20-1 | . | CSARENTEAFF | TGCAGTGCGCGGGAAAACACTGAAGCTTTCTTT
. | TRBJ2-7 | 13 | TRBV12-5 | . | CASGLSPGGEQYF | TGTGCTAGTGGTTTGTCACCCGGTGGCGAGCAGTACTTC
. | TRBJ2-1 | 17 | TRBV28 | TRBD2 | CASSPGVAGNSYNEQFF | TGTGCCAGCAGTCCCGGGGTAGCGGGTAACTCCTACAATGAGCAGTTCTTC
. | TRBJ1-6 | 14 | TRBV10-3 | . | CAIRPSSYNSPLHF | TGTGCCATCAGGCCGAGCTCCTATAATTCACCCCTCCACTTT
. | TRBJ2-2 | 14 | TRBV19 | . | CASRPGANTGELFF | TGTGCCAGCCGTCCAGGGGCGAACACCGGGGAGCTGTTTTTT
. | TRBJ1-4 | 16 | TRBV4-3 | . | CASSQDTFATNEKLFF | TGCGCCAGCAGCCAAGATACTTTTGCAACTAATGAAAAACTGTTTTTT
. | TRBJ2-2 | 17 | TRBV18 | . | CASSPPSQGKTAGELFF | TGTGCCAGCTCACCACCCTCTCAGGGCAAAACGGCCGGGGAGCTGTTTTTT
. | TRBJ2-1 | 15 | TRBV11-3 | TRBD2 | CASSRGSSTYNEQFF | TGTGCCAGCAGCCGCGGGAGTTCGACCTACAATGAGCAGTTCTTC
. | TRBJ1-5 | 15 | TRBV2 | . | CASSEDRGSGQPQHF | TGTGCCAGCAGTGAAGACCGGGGGTCTGGTCAGCCCCAGCATTTT
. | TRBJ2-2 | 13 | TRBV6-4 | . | CASSDRGHGELFF | TGTGCCAGCAGTGACCGGGGTCACGGGGAGCTGTTTTTT
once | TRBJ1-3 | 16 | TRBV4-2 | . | CASSQEVDRGLNTIYF | TGTGCCAGCAGCCAAGAAGTGGACAGAGGATTGAACACCATATATTTT
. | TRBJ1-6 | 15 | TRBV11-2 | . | CASSLTLGGVSPLHF | TGTGCCAGCAGCTTAACCCTAGGGGGGGTATCACCCCTCCACTTT
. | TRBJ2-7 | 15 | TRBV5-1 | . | CASSLRQGLSYEQYF | TGCGCCAGCAGCTTGCGTCAGGGCCTCTCCTACGAGCAGTACTTC
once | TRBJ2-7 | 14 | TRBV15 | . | CATSSGSGSYEQYF | TGTGCCACCAGCAGCGGGAGTGGGTCCTACGAGCAGTACTTC
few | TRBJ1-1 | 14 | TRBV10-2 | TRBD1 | CASQETGQSAEAFF | TGCGCCAGCCAGGAGACAGGGCAGTCGGCTGAAGCTTTCTTT
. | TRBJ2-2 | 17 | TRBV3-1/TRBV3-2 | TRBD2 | CASSQVPAGGGTGELFF | TGTGCCAGCAGCCAAGTTCCCGCGGGAGGAGGCACCGGGGAGCTGTTTTTT
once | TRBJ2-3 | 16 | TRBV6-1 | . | CASSGWGVRATDTQYF | TGTGCCAGCAGTGGCTGGGGAGTGAGGGCTACAGATACGCAGTATTTT
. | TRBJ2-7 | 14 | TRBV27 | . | CASSSPIGHYEQYF | TGTGCCAGCAGTTCGCCGATCGGTCACTACGAGCAGTACTTC
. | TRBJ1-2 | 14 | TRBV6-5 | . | CASSYDSSPYGYTF | TGTGCCAGCAGTTACGACAGTTCTCCCTATGGCTACACCTTC
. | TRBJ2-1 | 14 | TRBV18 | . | CASSPVVADNEQFF | TGTGCCAGCTCACCGGTAGTAGCGGACAATGAGCAGTTCTTC
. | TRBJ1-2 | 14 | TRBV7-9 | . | CASRPPRANYGYTF | TGTGCCAGCAGGCCTCCTAGAGCTAACTATGGCTACACCTTC
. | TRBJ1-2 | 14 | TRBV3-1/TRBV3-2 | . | CASSQARANYGYTF | TGTGCCAGCAGCCAGGCCAGGGCTAACTATGGCTACACCTTC
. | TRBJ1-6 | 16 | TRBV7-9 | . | CASSWEGAGMRSPLHF | TGTGCCAGCAGCTGGGAAGGGGCAGGGATGCGGTCACCCCTCCACTTT
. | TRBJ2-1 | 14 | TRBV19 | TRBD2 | CATLAAGSYNEQFF | TGTGCCACCCTAGCGGCCGGCTCCTACAATGAGCAGTTCTTC
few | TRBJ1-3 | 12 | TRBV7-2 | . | CASSFSLDTIYF | TGTGCCAGCAGCTTTTCCCTTGACACCATATATTTT